The 28 T cell receptor beta chains listed next were all sequenced from one sample in a study of CD8 T cells in ankylosing spondylitis (dated by TCRdb to 2016 to 2017). The library was prepared using 5' RACE. Sequencing took place on an Illumina HiSeq 2500. In-frame beta chains were kept once TCRdb had trimmed the public reads at Q25 with fastp and called clones with MiXCR. Every entry covers one CDR3 protein and lists the most common genes and DNA from its rows. In this sample the table shows 80,000 to 100,000 distinct CDR3 sequences, about 8% of which occur a single time. The ten largest account for roughly 9.9% of the sample. Sample: blood, either unsorted or a sorted T cell fraction (not recorded which). Source of these receptors: a male donor with ankylosing spondylitis or in good health (not recorded which).

The table lists this clonotype with many counts. The CDR3 spells CASSFISPTNEKLFF. CDR3 DNA sequence: TGCGCCAGCAGCTTCATCAGCCCAACTAATGAAAAACTGTTTTTT. The chain uses TRBV5-1 and TRBJ1-4; D unclear. The germline V and J ends were trimmed by 2 bases and 0 bases, with 8 bases remaining between them. Germline-derived CDR1 and CDR2 are SGHRS and YFSETQ. This CDR3 has 15 amino acids.

The chain couples TRBV7-8 to TRBJ1-1, with TRBD1 matching over 7 bases. Germline-derived CDR1 and CDR2 are SGHVS and FQNEAQ. V gave up 0 bases and J gave up 4 bases; unmatched junction bases: 14. The length of the CDR3 is 18 residues. The DNA for the CDR3 is TGTGCCAGCAGCTTAGCGCAAAGGGGGCTCCAACATGTCACTGAAGCTTTCTTT. It translates to CASSLAQRGLQHVTEAFF.

This clonotype was counted many times. Here the CDR3 reads CASSSGLTTTDTQYF. In nucleotides, the CDR3 is TGCGCCAGCAGCTCAGGACTAACAACCACAGATACGCAGTATTTT. The chain employs TRBV5-1 and TRBJ2-3; D is perhaps TRBD2 (6 bases). Germline lookup yields CDR1 SGHRS and CDR2 YFSETQ. The CDR3 spans 15 residues. V shed 3 bases and J shed 2 bases, with 13 bases lying between them.

This clonotype was seen ten or more times. The chain recombines TRBV15 with TRBJ1-4; no clear D gene. CDR1 and CDR2 from the germline V gene are LNHNV and YYDKDF (reference sequence). CDR3 length: 14 amino acids. Trimming took 0 bases from V and 4 from J, leaving 6 bases between them. This CDR3 is CATSREGVNEKLFF. The CDR3 region has the DNA TGTGCCACCAGCAGAGAAGGCGTTAATGAAAAACTGTTTTTT.

This clonotype occurred a few times. V gene TRBV7-6 combines with J gene TRBJ2-1; 10 nucleotides agree with TRBD2. Germline lookup yields CDR1 SGHVS and CDR2 FNYEAQ. V lost 0 bases and J lost 7; bases outside the gene matches: 12. This CDR3 comprises 18 residues. The CDR3: CASSLALASGSQDNEQFF. The CDR3 region has the DNA TGTGCCAGCAGCTTAGCGCTGGCTAGCGGGAGTCAAGATAATGAGCAGTTCTTC.

This clonotype was recorded at least ten times. The rearrangement links TRBV12-3 or TRBV12-4 to TRBJ1-1; no definite D call. The germline V and J ends were trimmed by 4 bases and 2 bases, with 11 bases remaining between them. CDR3 length equals 14 residues. The CDR3 is CASSSFGPNTEAFF. Written as DNA, the CDR3 is TGTGCCAGCAGTTCCTTCGGGCCTAACACTGAAGCTTTCTTT.

This sequence joins TRBV9 and TRBJ2-3; 7 nucleotides match TRBD1. Looked up from germline, CDR1 is SGDLS and CDR2 is YYNGEE. This CDR3 contains 17 residues. Germline trimming cut 3 bases from V and 2 bases from J; bases unmatched to any gene: 12. CDR3 nucleotides: TGTGCCAGCAGCGGTCGCTCGACAGGGCCCCTCACAGATACGCAGTATTTT. Its protein product is CASSGRSTGPLTDTQYF.

This clonotype has a single count. V gene TRBV10-3 combines with J gene TRBJ1-4; 8 bases fit TRBD1. CDR1 ENHRY and CDR2 SYGVKD come from the germline V gene. The CDR3 sequence is 18 residues long. J lost 2 bases, V lost 4 bases, and 12 bases had no gene match. CDR3 residues: CAISGSEGTGHTNEKLFF. The CDR3 DNA reads TGTGCCATCAGTGGCTCAGAAGGGACAGGACACACTAATGAAAAACTGTTTTTT.

This clonotype was counted at least ten times. The chain recombines TRBV6-2 or TRBV6-3 with TRBJ2-1; no firm D call. Germline V lookup: CDR1 MNHEY, CDR2 SVGEGT. CDR3 size: 13 residues. V lost 1 base, J lost 3 bases, and 4 bases lay in between. The CDR3 DNA follows: TGTGCCAGCAGTTACTACAGCTACAATGAGCAGTTCTTC. Protein product: CASSYYSYNEQFF.

This clonotype has a count of ten or more. The CDR3 here is CSALRDPNSGANVLTF. For the CDR3, the DNA is TGCAGTGCTCTCCGGGACCCCAACTCTGGGGCCAACGTCCTGACTTTC. J is TRBJ2-6 and V is TRBV20-1, with D perhaps TRBD1 or TRBD2 (5 bases each). V was clipped by 5 bases and J by 0 bases, with 14 bases between them. This CDR3 comprises 16 residues. The germline V gene encodes CDR1 DFQATT and CDR2 SNEGSKA (reference sequence).

There are many counts of this clonotype. V is TRBV20-1 and J is TRBJ2-2, with 8 bases fitting TRBD2. Germline V CDR1 and CDR2: DFQATT, SNEGSKA (reference sequence). With 3 bases clipped from V and 9 bases from J, the junction kept 9 bases outside the gene matches. This CDR3 spans 14 amino acids. CDR3 DNA: TGCAGTGCTAGCCGTCGGGGGGGGGGCCGGGAGCTGTTTTTT. Its translation is CSASRRGGGRELFF.

This clonotype was counted ten times or more. The genes are TRBV5-1 and TRBJ2-3; no firm D call. In germline, CDR1 is SGHRS, CDR2 YFSETQ. CDR3 length equals 13 residues. V was cut by 2 bases and J by 5 bases, with 9 bases left in between. In nucleotides, the CDR3 is TGCGCCAGCAGCTTTCGCGGCGGAGATACGCAGTATTTT. As protein: CASSFRGGDTQYF.

In its sample, this clonotype was seen a few times. At one end the junction does not follow the germline gene, possibly because of a read error. The rearrangement joins TRBV12-3 or TRBV12-4 to TRBJ2-5; TRBD2 matches 9 bases. There are 13 residues in the CDR3. CDR3 in amino acids: CASRLAGVETQYF. The CDR3 nucleotides are TGTGCCAGCAGATTAGCGGGAGTGGAGACCCAGTACTTC.

Many counts were recorded for this clonotype. The chain recombines TRBV27 with TRBJ2-1; 7 bases match TRBD1. This CDR3 comprises 15 residues. CDR1 MNHEY and CDR2 SMNVEV come from the germline V gene (reference sequence). V trimming: 4 bases; J trimming: 3 bases; junction bases outside the gene matches: 6. The CDR3 is CASSYGTANYNEQFF. The CDR3 coding sequence is TGTGCCAGCAGTTACGGGACAGCTAACTACAATGAGCAGTTCTTC.

Worth noting for this clonotype: This may arise from a read error, as a much more abundant clone is one base away. The chain is built from TRBV7-2 and TRBJ2-4; D not certain. This CDR3 contains 15 residues. CDR1 is SGHTA, CDR2 FQGNSA, per germline. Trimming shortened V by 1 base and J by 5 bases, and 12 bases separated the two germline ends. The DNA of the CDR3 is TGTGCCAGCAGCTTAGGAAGAGGTACCCAAAACATTCAGTACTTC. It codes for CASSLGRGTQNIQYF.

The sample holds many counts of this clonotype. This chain links TRBV7-9 with TRBJ1-1; TRBD1 matches at 8 bases. Germline CDR1 reads SEHNR; CDR2 reads FQNEAQ (reference sequence). J was trimmed by 1 base and V by 6 bases; bases with no gene match: 7. The CDR3 length is 15 residues. The CDR3 nucleotides are TGTGCCAGCAGGCCCTGGACAGGGACGAACACTGAAGCTTTCTTT. Protein: CASRPWTGTNTEAFF.

The chain recombines TRBV15 with TRBJ2-3, with D perhaps matching TRBD1 or TRBD2 (5 bases each). V was trimmed by 1 base and J by 2 bases, leaving 10 bases between them. Germline loops: CDR1 LNHNV, CDR2 YYDKDF (reference sequence). This CDR3 is 15 amino acids long. The chain's CDR3 is CATSRGGAVTDTQYF. DNA for the CDR3: TGTGCCACCAGCAGAGGAGGGGCCGTCACAGATACGCAGTATTTT.

The V and J genes are TRBV4-1 and TRBJ1-1; D uncertain. The V end was cut by 0 bases, the J end by 1 base, with 9 bases between. The CDR3 consists of 15 residues. Germline lookup yields CDR1 MGHRA and CDR2 YSYEKL. The CDR3 DNA reads as TGCGCCAGCAGCCAAGATCATCCTGAGAACACTGAAGCTTTCTTT. As protein: CASSQDHPENTEAFF.

This clonotype was counted many times. The chain uses TRBV5-1 and TRBJ2-7, with D perhaps TRBD2 (5 bases). The CDR3 is made up of 16 amino acids. The germline V gene encodes CDR1 SGHRS and CDR2 YFSETQ. Trimming took 2 bases from V and 4 from J, leaving 19 bases between them. DNA of the CDR3: TGCGCCAGCAGCTTCGGCCTAGCTGGACTTCTATACGAGCAGTACTTC. It encodes CASSFGLAGLLYEQYF.

This clonotype was counted a few times. CDR3 nucleotides: TGCAGTGCTCACAGGGGAAGCCAGCCCCAGCATTTT. Translating it yields CSAHRGSQPQHF. The chain recombines TRBV20-1 with TRBJ1-5; 7 bases fit TRBD1. The J segment lost 7 bases and the V segment lost 5 bases, leaving 5 bases of the junction unmatched. This CDR3 contains 12 residues. Per the germline V gene, CDR1 is DFQATT and CDR2 is SNEGSKA (reference sequence).

This clonotype was seen repeatedly, ten times or more. The chain is built from TRBV29-1 and TRBJ1-1; D is uncertain. Trimming took 7 bases from V and 0 from J, leaving 12 bases between them. CDR1 SQVTM and CDR2 ANQGSEA come from the germline V gene. CDR3 length equals 13 residues. Written as DNA, the CDR3 is TGCAGCGGGGCAGGAGTAATGAACACTGAAGCTTTCTTT. This sequence encodes CSGAGVMNTEAFF.

This clonotype was counted at least ten times. CDR3: CASSPYPPSGSYNEQFF. CDR3 nucleotide sequence: TGTGCCAGCAGCCCCTACCCCCCTAGCGGCTCCTACAATGAGCAGTTCTTC. The J gene is TRBJ2-1, the V gene TRBV12-3 or TRBV12-4, with TRBD2 identical over 7 bases. The CDR3 is 17 residues long. The junction had 11 bases not matched to a gene; V was cut back by 6 bases and J by 0 bases.

Many counts were recorded for this clonotype. The chain combines TRBV20-1 with TRBJ1-5, with TRBD1 as a possible D gene (6 bases). Trimming removed 1 base at V and 5 bases at J, with 9 bases between. CDR1 and CDR2 from the germline V gene are DFQATT and SNEGSKA (reference sequence). CDR3 size: 13 residues. The CDR3 DNA follows: TGCAGTGCTAGAGTCAGGGGCGATCAGCCCCAGCATTTT. It is translated as CSARVRGDQPQHF.

This clonotype was counted many times. The chain couples TRBV12-3 or TRBV12-4 to TRBJ1-6; D uncertain. Deletions cut 10 bases from V and 3 bases from J, with 13 bases between. This CDR3 contains 14 residues. The CDR3 loop is CATKIRGYNSPLHF. The CDR3 DNA follows: TGTGCCACCAAGATCCGGGGCTATAATTCACCCCTCCACTTT.

Of note for this clonotype: Being one base from a much bigger clone, this may be a read error. The gene calls are TRBV7-2 and TRBJ2-7; D unclear. V was trimmed by 5 bases and J by 2 bases, leaving 10 bases between them. CDR1 and CDR2 (germline): SGHTA, FQGNSA. The CDR3 sequence is 13 residues long. The DNA for the CDR3 is TGTGCCAGCAGCACGACACAGACCTACGAGCAGTACTTC. This translates into CASSTTQTYEQYF.

There are many counts of this clonotype. The CDR3: CSAIELAKTSGAKNIQYF. The CDR3 nucleotides are TGCAGCGCCATAGAATTAGCAAAAACCTCAGGAGCCAAAAACATTCAGTACTTC. The genes are TRBV29-1 and TRBJ2-4; D ambiguous. Germline V gene sequence: CDR1 SQVTM, CDR2 ANQGSEA. The V and J ends lost 7 bases and 0 bases respectively, with 25 bases between them. The CDR3 loop spans 18 amino acids.

As for this clonotype: Just one base apart from a much larger clone, this may be a read error. The chain joins TRBV20-1 to TRBJ2-5, with D possibly being TRBD2 (5 bases). Germline V gene sequence: CDR1 DFQATT, CDR2 SNEGSKA (reference sequence). Trimming removed 5 bases from V and 0 bases from J, with 10 bases in between. The CDR3 runs 13 residues. CDR3 in amino acids: CSALDCHQETQYF. CDR3 bases: TGCAGTGCTTTGGACTGTCACCAAGAGACCCAGTACTTC.

The CDR3 region is CASSPNKETQYF. The DNA for the CDR3 is TGTGCCAGCTCACCGAATAAAGAGACCCAGTACTTC. This chain joins TRBV18 and TRBJ2-5, with unresolved D. CDR3 length: 12 residues. CDR1 is KGHSH, CDR2 LQKENI, per germline. Between the trimmed V and J ends, which lost 3 bases and 3 bases, there was a span of 5 bases. The full variable domain, with the rest looked up from reference TRBV18 and TRBJ2-5, is NAGVMQNPRHLVRRRGQEARLRCSPMKGHSHVYWYRQLPEEGLKFMVYLQKENIIDESGMPKERFSAEFPKEGPSILRIQQVVRGDSAAYFCASSPNKETQYFGPGTRLLVL.